This TCR beta chain derives from a study of cytomegalovirus exposure and HLA in healthy donors. Some clones are missing from TCRdb's copy, which holds only in-frame ones; the method was immunoSEQ multiplex PCR. This table has about 330,000 clones, about nine tenths appearing once. In germline, CDR1 is KGHSH, CDR2 LQKENI. Unmatched junction bases numbered 11, after V lost 3 bases and J lost 9 bases. CDR3 size: 16 residues. The specimen sequenced was PBMCs. This TCR derives from a woman younger than 30 in good health and CMV-seronegative. V and J are TRBV18 and TRBJ2-2; 9 bases align to TRBD2. CDR3: CASSPVAGAATRELFF. As DNA, the CDR3 is TGTGCCAGCTCACCTGTAGCGGGAGCTGCGACACGGGAGCTGTTTTTT.